The rows below give T cell receptor beta chains drawn from one sample of a study of blood T cell repertoires in COVID-19. TCRdb's table, derived via immunoSEQ multiplex PCR, lists solely in-frame clones and lacks some. The table shows a few hundred thousand clones, with approximately 83% occurring only once. The specimen was peripheral blood. The receptors shown here come from a man aged 25-45 years who had recovered from COVID-19. CDR3s include the opening cysteine and the closing phenylalanine or tryptophan. D genes are given only for firm matches. For some rows the clone size is stated as once, few or many, or as a class when expanded; others skip it.

d_call,v_call,clone_size,j_call,cdr3_nt,cdr3_aa
TRBD1,TRBV7-8,once,TRBJ2-7,TGTGCCAGCAGCCACCCGGGACAGAGTTACGAGCAGTACTTC,CASSHPGQSYEQYF
NA,TRBV5-1,NA,TRBJ1-1,TGCGCCAGCAGCTCGGCCGGGGAGGGGTACACTGAAGCTTTCTTT,CASSSAGEGYTEAFF
NA,TRBV4-1,NA,TRBJ2-1,TGCGCCAGCAGCCACGCCGGAGGGTACAATGAGCAGTTCTTC,CASSHAGGYNEQFF
NA,TRBV2,NA,TRBJ2-7,TGTGCCAGCAAGAAAACCGATAGCTCCTACGAGCAGTACTTC,CASKKTDSSYEQYF
NA,TRBV18,once,TRBJ2-3,TGTGCCAGCTCCCCTTCTACCGATACGCAGTATTTT,CASSPSTDTQYF
NA,TRBV4-1,few,TRBJ1-3,TGCGCCAGCAGCCAATGGGGCGAAAACACCATATATTTT,CASSQWGENTIYF
NA,TRBV10-3,NA,TRBJ1-5,TGTGCCATTAAGGGGCCTGGCAATCAGCCCCAGCATTTT,CAIKGPGNQPQHF
TRBD1,TRBV9,once,TRBJ1-2,TGTGCCAGCAGCGGAGGGGGCAGCTATGGCTACACCTTC,CASSGGGSYGYTF
TRBD2,TRBV5-4,NA,TRBJ2-7,TGTGCCAGCAGCTTGCTAGCGGGCGGCTCCTACGAGCAGTACTTC,CASSLLAGGSYEQYF
NA,TRBV28,NA,TRBJ1-4,TGTGCCAGCAGCTTAGAGGGAAAACTGTTTTTT,CASSLEGKLFF
NA,TRBV3-1/TRBV3-2,NA,TRBJ2-5,TGTGCCAGCACCCCCGTCGGCAGCGCTCAAGGGACCCAGTACTTC,CASTPVGSAQGTQYF
NA,TRBV15,NA,TRBJ2-7,TGTGCCACCAGCAGAGGGAAGCCAGGGTGGGACTACGAGCAGTACTTC,CATSRGKPGWDYEQYF
NA,TRBV9,NA,TRBJ2-3,TGTGCCAGCAGCCCCTCACTTTCAGATACGCAGTATTTT,CASSPSLSDTQYF
NA,TRBV11-2,NA,TRBJ1-6,TGTGCCAGCAGCTTTTGGACAGCTGATAATTCACCCCTCCACTTT,CASSFWTADNSPLHF
NA,TRBV15,NA,TRBJ2-1,TGTGCCACCAGCGGGGACTTATACAATGAGCAGTTCTTC,CATSGDLYNEQFF
NA,TRBV6-1,few,TRBJ1-3,TGTGCCAGCAGTGAAAGGTTAACAGCTGGAAACACCATATATTTT,CASSERLTAGNTIYF
TRBD1,TRBV5-1,NA,TRBJ1-4,TGCGCCAGCAGGATGGACAGGGACGAAAAACTGTTTTTT,CASRMDRDEKLFF
NA,TRBV7-2,NA,TRBJ2-3,TGTGCCAGCAGCTCCTTCCGCACAGATACGCAGTATTTT,CASSSFRTDTQYF
TRBD2,TRBV2,NA,TRBJ2-5,TGTGCCAGCAGTGAAGCAGGCGGGGGGGCCCGGACCCAGTACTTC,CASSEAGGGARTQYF
NA,TRBV7-9,NA,TRBJ1-6,TGTGCCAGCAGCATACAGGGCTCGAACTCACCCCTCCACTTT,CASSIQGSNSPLHF
NA,TRBV7-6,NA,TRBJ1-3,TGTGCCAGCAGCTTAACACCCACCTCTGGAAACACCATATATTTT,CASSLTPTSGNTIYF
TRBD2,TRBV4-1,NA,TRBJ2-7,TGCGCCAGCAGCCAAGGACTAGCGGACACCTACGAGCAGTACTTC,CASSQGLADTYEQYF
TRBD2,TRBV12-5,once,TRBJ2-1,TGTGCTAGTGGTTTCCGCGGCGCTGGCGGCGGGGGGGCCGAGAATGAGCAGTTCTTC,CASGFRGAGGGGAENEQFF
NA,TRBV2,NA,TRBJ2-1,TGTGCCAGCAGTGAAAGCGGGTACTCCTACAATGAGCAGTTCTTC,CASSESGYSYNEQFF
NA,TRBV7-3,NA,TRBJ2-1,TGTGCCAGCAGCATGGGGGAGGTAGGGCATGAGCAGTTCTTC,CASSMGEVGHEQFF
TRBD2,TRBV7-7,NA,TRBJ2-5,TGTGCCAGCAGCGGGGGACCGGGGGGAGAGACCCAGTACTTC,CASSGGPGGETQYF
TRBD1,TRBV5-1,NA,TRBJ2-3,TGCGCCAGCAGCCTAGGACAGGGTGGGAGCACAGATACGCAGTATTTT,CASSLGQGGSTDTQYF
TRBD1,TRBV5-1,once,TRBJ2-3,TGCGCCAGCAGCTTGGTCTTTACAGGGGATGAAGATACGCAGTATTTT,CASSLVFTGDEDTQYF
TRBD1,TRBV11-2,NA,TRBJ2-2,TGTGCCAGCAGCCCTGGGACAGGGATAACCGGGGAGCTGTTTTTT,CASSPGTGITGELFF
TRBD2,TRBV4-2,NA,TRBJ2-5,TGTGCCAGCAGCCTCGGGACTAGCGTTCTACAAGAGACCCAGTACTTC,CASSLGTSVLQETQYF
TRBD1,TRBV9,once,TRBJ2-5,TGTGCCAGCAGCCCGTACACAGGGGAAGAGACCCAGTACTTC,CASSPYTGEETQYF
NA,TRBV2,NA,TRBJ1-1,TGTGCCAGCAGTGGGCGGCTGAACACTGAAGCTTTCTTT,CASSGRLNTEAFF
NA,TRBV5-1,many,TRBJ2-7,TGCGCCAGCAGCTTGGGACAGGTCTCCTACGAGCAGTACTTC,CASSLGQVSYEQYF
NA,TRBV19,NA,TRBJ1-5,TGTGCCAGTAGTATATCCCCGGTGTCGTATCAGCCCCAGCATTTT,CASSISPVSYQPQHF
NA,TRBV7-3,NA,TRBJ2-2,TGTGCCAGCAGCCACAGGGCCGGGGAGCTGTTTTTT,CASSHRAGELFF
NA,TRBV5-1,NA,TRBJ1-1,TGCGCCAGCAGCTACGGAGGATTGAACACTGAAGCTTTCTTT,CASSYGGLNTEAFF
NA,TRBV5-1,NA,TRBJ2-5,TGCGCCAGCAGTTGGGACACAACGACCCAAGAGACCCAGTACTTC,CASSWDTTTQETQYF
NA,TRBV11-2,NA,TRBJ2-1,TGTGCCAGCAGCTTCGACAGAGTCAATGAGCAGTTCTTC,CASSFDRVNEQFF
NA,TRBV18,NA,TRBJ2-7,TGTGCCAGCTCACCAAAGACAGAAAACTACGAGCAGTACTTC,CASSPKTENYEQYF
NA,TRBV5-5,NA,TRBJ1-2,TGTGCCAGCAGCTTCGCCCCGGGCAGACAGTCCTATGGCTACACCTTC,CASSFAPGRQSYGYTF
NA,TRBV4-1,NA,TRBJ1-1,TGCGCCAGCAGCCATGCCGGGACAATTAACACTGAAGCTTTCTTT,CASSHAGTINTEAFF
NA,TRBV28,NA,TRBJ2-3,TGTGCCAGCAGCTATGATACGCAGTATTTT,CASSYDTQYF
NA,TRBV18,NA,TRBJ2-2,TGTGCCAGCTCACAGCTCAGTACGGTGACAGGTGGTACCGGGGAGCTGTTTTTT,CASSQLSTVTGGTGELFF
TRBD1,TRBV4-2,NA,TRBJ1-1,TGTGCCAGCAGCCAACCTCCGGGACAGATGAACACTGAAGCTTTCTTT,CASSQPPGQMNTEAFF
TRBD1,TRBV7-3,NA,TRBJ1-6,TGTGCCAGCAGCCACGACAGGGGTGGAGCCCTCCACTTT,CASSHDRGGALHF
NA,TRBV7-3,NA,TRBJ2-4,TGTGCCAGCAGCTTAAGTGCGGGCTCCGGCAAAAACATTCAGTACTTC,CASSLSAGSGKNIQYF
TRBD1,TRBV5-1,NA,TRBJ2-6,TGCGCCAGCAGCTTGCGACAGGGGTCTGGGGCCAACGTCCTGACTTTC,CASSLRQGSGANVLTF
TRBD1,TRBV7-2,NA,TRBJ2-7,TGTGCCAGCAGCTTAGGAGGACAGGGGGCGGTCGAGCAGTACTTC,CASSLGGQGAVEQYF
TRBD2,TRBV7-3,NA,TRBJ2-7,TGTGCCAGCAGCCCTAGAGGCGGGGGGGCGTCCGAGCAGTACTTC,CASSPRGGGASEQYF
TRBD1,TRBV2,NA,TRBJ1-2,TGTGCCAGCAGTTTAAAAACAGGGGCGGTTAACTATGGCTACACCTTC,CASSLKTGAVNYGYTF